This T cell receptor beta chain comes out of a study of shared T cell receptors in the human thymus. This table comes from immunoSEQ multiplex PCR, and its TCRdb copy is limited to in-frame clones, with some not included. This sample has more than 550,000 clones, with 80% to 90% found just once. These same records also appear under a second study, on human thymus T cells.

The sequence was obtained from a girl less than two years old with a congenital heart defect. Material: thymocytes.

CDR3 nucleotides: TGCGCCAGCAGCTTGGGGAGGGAGGATTCAGAAAAACTGTTTTTT. Translated, it gives CASSLGREDSEKLFF. This rearrangement joins TRBV5-1 to TRBJ1-4; unclear D gene. V was shortened by 0 bases and J by 8 bases, with 14 bases between the two germline ends. Germline loops: CDR1 SGHRS, CDR2 YFSETQ. This CDR3 is built from 15 residues.